This is a list of T cell receptor beta chains from one sample in a study of T-cell reconstitution after alpha-beta-depleted transplantation in children. Each CDR3 protein is one row after TCRdb ran MiXCR on the PCR reads. The repertoire holds 580,000 or so distinct CDR3 sequences, about 21% seen once, with approximately 14% in the top ten. The sample here was PBMCs, mostly from graft donor cells, taken 360 days after TCRalphabeta/CD19-depleted stem cell transplant. Receptors were obtained from a boy under three years old who had a stem cell transplant for acute myeloid leukemia, so the T cells may come from the graft donor. CDR3s include the opening cysteine and the closing phenylalanine or tryptophan. The D gene is left open where the match is weak. Some rows have no size entry. The others give once, few or many, or a class for an expanded clone.

CDR3 length	V gene	clone size	J gene	D gene	CDR3 protein	CDR3 DNA
16	TRBV5-8	many	TRBJ2-1	TRBD2	CASSRLPGGVYNEQFF	TGTGCCAGCAGTCGCCTCCCGGGGGGGGTTTACAATGAGCAGTTCTTC
9	TRBV2	-	TRBJ2-1	-	CASSGMQFF	TGTGCCAGCAGCGGAATGCAGTTCTTC
16	TRBV28	many	TRBJ2-5	-	CASSLSFRNVVKTQYF	TGTGCCAGCAGTTTATCCTTCAGGAATGTAGTGAAGACCCAGTACTTC
15	TRBV7-2	-	TRBJ2-3	-	CASSLGGLGTDTQYF	TGTGCCAGCAGCTTAGGGGGCCTGGGCACAGATACGCAGTATTTT
16	TRBV5-1	once	TRBJ1-1	-	CASSLVVERPNTEAFF	TGCGCCAGCAGCTTGGTTGTAGAACGGCCGAACACTGAAGCTTTCTTT
15	TRBV4-1	many	TRBJ2-2	TRBD1	CASSFGQGFAGELFF	TGCGCCAGCAGCTTCGGACAGGGGTTCGCCGGGGAGCTGTTTTTT
14	TRBV5-1	-	TRBJ2-3	TRBD1	CASRFPGQADTQYF	TGCGCCAGCAGATTCCCGGGACAGGCAGATACGCAGTATTTT
15	TRBV7-8	many	TRBJ2-5	-	CASSPYGGERETQYF	TGTGCCAGCAGCCCTTACGGCGGGGAGCGGGAGACCCAGTACTTC
16	TRBV5-1	few	TRBJ1-4	TRBD1	CASSWTGTPRGEKLFF	TGCGCCAGCAGCTGGACAGGGACCCCGCGGGGTGAAAAACTGTTTTTT
14	TRBV12-3/TRBV12-4	-	TRBJ2-2	-	CASRGTSPTGELFF	TGTGCCAGCAGAGGGACATCACCCACCGGGGAGCTGTTTTTT
14	TRBV12-3/TRBV12-4	-	TRBJ2-5	-	CASSLTGAFETQYF	TGTGCCAGCAGTTTAACGGGGGCATTTGAGACCCAGTACTTC
15	TRBV4-3	-	TRBJ2-7	TRBD1	CASSQSGQAFYEQYF	TGCGCCAGCAGCCAATCGGGACAGGCCTTCTACGAGCAGTACTTC
14	TRBV6-5	-	TRBJ1-4	-	CASSRRRGYEKLFF	TGTGCCAGCAGCAGACGGCGGGGCTACGAAAAACTGTTTTTT
15	TRBV20-1	many	TRBJ2-3	-	CSARWQGEGTDTQYF	TGCAGTGCTAGATGGCAGGGAGAGGGCACAGATACGCAGTATTTT
16	TRBV5-1	-	TRBJ1-3	-	CASSLALRDSGNTIYF	TGCGCCAGCAGCTTGGCTCTCCGGGACTCTGGAAACACCATATATTTT
18	TRBV27	few	TRBJ2-2	-	CASGTDSPLLSFTGELFF	TGTGCCAGCGGAACCGACAGTCCCCTCCTAAGTTTTACCGGGGAGCTGTTTTTT
13	TRBV9	few	TRBJ2-3	-	CASSVVGTDTQYF	TGTGCCAGCAGCGTAGTAGGGACAGATACGCAGTATTTT
13	TRBV20-1	-	TRBJ2-3	-	CSARDGYTDTQYF	TGCAGTGCTAGAGATGGGTACACAGATACGCAGTATTTT
13	TRBV12-3/TRBV12-4	-	TRBJ1-1	-	CASSRRGDTEAFF	TGTGCCAGCAGTCGCCGGGGGGACACTGAAGCTTTCTTT
15	TRBV27	-	TRBJ1-1	-	CASSFAGRGRSEAFF	TGTGCCAGCAGTTTTGCGGGCCGGGGCAGAAGTGAAGCTTTCTTT
15	TRBV4-2	-	TRBJ1-6	-	CASGRESSYNSPLHF	TGTGCCAGCGGTAGGGAAAGCTCCTATAATTCACCCCTCCACTTT
15	TRBV20-1	few	TRBJ1-5	TRBD1	CSARTGDRVNQPQHF	TGCAGTGCTAGAACTGGGGACAGGGTGAATCAGCCCCAGCATTTT
14	TRBV20-1	-	TRBJ1-5	-	CSAYPSRGNQPQHF	TGCAGTGCTTACCCTAGCCGGGGCAATCAGCCCCAGCATTTT
15	TRBV5-6	-	TRBJ2-5	TRBD1	CASSVTGELIETQYF	TGTGCCAGCAGCGTGACAGGGGAGTTGATTGAGACCCAGTACTTC
15	TRBV12-3/TRBV12-4	few	TRBJ2-2	-	CASSLGAANTGELFF	TGTGCCAGCAGTTTAGGGGCAGCGAACACCGGGGAGCTGTTTTTT
14	TRBV20-1	-	TRBJ1-3	-	CSAADRSSGNTIYF	TGCAGTGCTGCCGACAGGAGCTCTGGAAACACCATATATTTT
15	TRBV3-1	-	TRBJ2-1	-	CASSRAGRAYNEQFF	TGTGCCAGCAGCCGGGCGGGCAGGGCCTACAATGAGCAGTTCTTC
13	TRBV29-1	many	TRBJ2-7	-	CSVTGLLTYEQYF	TGCAGCGTTACAGGGCTTTTGACTTACGAGCAGTACTTC
15	TRBV5-1	-	TRBJ2-2	-	CASSLPGKNTGELFF	TGCGCCAGCAGCTTGCCTGGGAAGAACACCGGGGAGCTGTTTTTT
15	TRBV6-1	few	TRBJ2-1	-	CASSERGLPNNEQFF	TGTGCCAGCAGCGAAAGAGGATTACCCAACAATGAGCAGTTCTTC
15	TRBV7-2	many	TRBJ2-7	TRBD2	CASSLGQGGSYEQYF	TGTGCCAGCAGCTTAGGGCAGGGAGGGTCCTACGAGCAGTACTTC
16	TRBV12-3/TRBV12-4	-	TRBJ2-1	-	CASSTEWASSDNEQFF	TGTGCCAGCAGTACTGAGTGGGCCTCATCCGACAATGAGCAGTTCTTC
17	TRBV12-3/TRBV12-4	-	TRBJ2-3	-	CASGRSDRWSPTDTQYF	TGTGCCAGTGGTCGGAGCGATAGGTGGAGCCCCACAGATACGCAGTATTTT
17	TRBV4-3	few	TRBJ2-5	TRBD2	CASSQERTSGKVETQYF	TGCGCCAGCAGCCAAGAGCGGACTAGCGGGAAGGTGGAGACCCAGTACTTC
13	TRBV20-1	-	TRBJ2-5	-	CSAKPGRKETQYF	TGCAGTGCTAAACCGGGACGGAAAGAGACCCAGTACTTC
13	TRBV15	many	TRBJ2-5	-	CATSRGYQETQYF	TGTGCCACCAGCAGGGGGTACCAAGAGACCCAGTACTTC
14	TRBV7-6	-	TRBJ2-1	TRBD2	CASSLGGGAGEQFF	TGTGCCAGCAGCTTAGGCGGGGGGGCTGGTGAGCAGTTCTTC
12	TRBV4-2	many	TRBJ2-1	-	CASSQHGNEQFF	TGTGCCAGCAGCCAACACGGGAATGAGCAGTTCTTC
18	TRBV5-6	-	TRBJ2-3	TRBD2	CASSYPSGGAVRTDTQYF	TGTGCCAGCAGCTATCCGAGCGGGGGGGCGGTGAGGACAGATACGCAGTATTTT
15	TRBV18	few	TRBJ2-3	TRBD1	CASSPGGQGTDTQYF	TGTGCCAGCTCACCTGGGGGACAGGGGACAGATACGCAGTATTTT
15	TRBV5-1	-	TRBJ2-7	TRBD1	CASSYRPQGAYEQYF	TGCGCCAGCAGCTATAGACCACAGGGGGCCTACGAGCAGTACTTC
14	TRBV7-9	-	TRBJ2-7	TRBD1	CASSFQGAGYEQYF	TGTGCCAGCAGCTTTCAGGGGGCTGGTTACGAGCAGTACTTC
16	TRBV6-5	many	TRBJ2-1	TRBD2	CASSYSRGGRDNEQFF	TGTGCCAGCAGTTACTCTCGGGGGGGCCGAGACAATGAGCAGTTCTTC
13	TRBV12-3/TRBV12-4	many	TRBJ2-4	-	CASRQGNKNIQYF	TGTGCCTCTCGTCAGGGGAACAAAAACATTCAGTACTTC
15	TRBV29-1	many	TRBJ2-3	-	CSVPQGAGGTDTQYF	TGCAGCGTTCCACAGGGTGCGGGGGGCACAGATACGCAGTATTTT
15	TRBV5-1	-	TRBJ2-3	-	CASSLDARHTDTQYF	TGCGCCAGCAGCTTGGATGCTAGGCACACAGATACGCAGTATTTT
15	TRBV18	-	TRBJ1-3	-	CASSPMAEGGNTIYF	TGTGCCAGCTCACCAATGGCCGAGGGAGGAAACACCATATATTTT
15	TRBV5-6	many	TRBJ1-2	-	CASSPGGSANYGYTF	TGTGCCAGCAGCCCGGGGGGGAGTGCTAACTATGGCTACACCTTC
16	TRBV6-2/TRBV6-3	few	TRBJ2-2	-	CASSTYHNRNTGELFF	TGTGCCAGCTCAACTTACCACAACAGGAACACCGGGGAGCTGTTTTTT
14	TRBV7-9	-	TRBJ2-5	-	CASSLEMEWETQYF	TGTGCCAGCAGCTTAGAAATGGAATGGGAGACCCAGTACTTC
17	TRBV5-1	few	TRBJ2-1	-	CASMQGIRMSSYNEQFF	TGCGCCAGCATGCAGGGGATTCGGATGAGCTCCTACAATGAGCAGTTCTTC
14	TRBV4-1	many	TRBJ2-1	-	CASSQSGTYNEQFF	TGCGCCAGCAGCCAATCAGGCACTTACAATGAGCAGTTCTTC
16	TRBV5-1	many	TRBJ1-2	-	CASSSGHPNPNYGYTF	TGCGCCAGCAGCTCGGGACATCCGAACCCGAACTATGGCTACACCTTC
15	TRBV7-8	-	TRBJ2-1	-	CASSYMQGGYNEQFF	TGTGCCAGCAGTTATATGCAGGGGGGGTACAATGAGCAGTTCTTC
14	TRBV4-3	many	TRBJ2-5	-	CASSQDFRVETQYF	TGCGCCAGCAGCCAAGATTTCAGGGTAGAGACCCAGTACTTC
14	TRBV6-2/TRBV6-3	-	TRBJ1-1	-	CASSRGRRRGEAFF	TGTGCCAGCAGCCGAGGACGGCGAAGGGGTGAAGCTTTCTTT
16	TRBV18	-	TRBJ1-5	-	CASSPPTTPRNQPQHF	TGTGCCAGCTCACCCCCGACCACCCCACGGAATCAGCCCCAGCATTTT
13	TRBV29-1	many	TRBJ2-7	-	CSVGGGTLYEQYF	TGCAGCGTTGGGGGTGGGACTCTGTACGAGCAGTACTTC